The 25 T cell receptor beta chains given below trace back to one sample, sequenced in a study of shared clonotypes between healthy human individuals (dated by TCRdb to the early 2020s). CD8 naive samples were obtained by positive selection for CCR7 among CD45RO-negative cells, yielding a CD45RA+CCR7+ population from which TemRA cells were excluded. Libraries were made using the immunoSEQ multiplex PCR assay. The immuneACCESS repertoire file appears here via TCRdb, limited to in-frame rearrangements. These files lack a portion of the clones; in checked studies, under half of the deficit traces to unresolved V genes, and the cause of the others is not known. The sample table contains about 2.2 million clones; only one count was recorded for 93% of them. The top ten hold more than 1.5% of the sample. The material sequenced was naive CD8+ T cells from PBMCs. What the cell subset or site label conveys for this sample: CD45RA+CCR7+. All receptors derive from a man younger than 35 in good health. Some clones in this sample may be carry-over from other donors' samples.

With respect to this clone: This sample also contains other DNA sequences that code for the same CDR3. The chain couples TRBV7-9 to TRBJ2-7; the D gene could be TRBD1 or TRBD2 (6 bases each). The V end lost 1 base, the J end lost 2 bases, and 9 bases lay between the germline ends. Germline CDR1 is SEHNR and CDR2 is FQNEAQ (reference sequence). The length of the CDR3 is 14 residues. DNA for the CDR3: TGTGCCAGCAGCTTAGGCGGGACAACCTACGAGCAGTACTTC. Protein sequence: CASSLGGTTYEQYF. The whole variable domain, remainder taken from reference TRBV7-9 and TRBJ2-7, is DTGVSQNPRHKITKRGQNVTFRCDPISEHNRLYWYRQTLGQGPEFLTYFQNEAQLEKSRLLSDRFSAERPKGSFSTLEIQRTEQGDSAMYLCASSLGGTTYEQYFGPGTRLTVT.

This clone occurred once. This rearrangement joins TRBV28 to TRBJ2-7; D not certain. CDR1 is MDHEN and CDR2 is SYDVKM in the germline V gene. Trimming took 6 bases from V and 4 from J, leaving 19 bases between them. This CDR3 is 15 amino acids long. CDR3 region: CASSRALVSKYEQYF. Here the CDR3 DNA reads TGTGCCAGCAGCCGGGCCCTAGTGAGTAAGTACGAGCAGTACTTC.

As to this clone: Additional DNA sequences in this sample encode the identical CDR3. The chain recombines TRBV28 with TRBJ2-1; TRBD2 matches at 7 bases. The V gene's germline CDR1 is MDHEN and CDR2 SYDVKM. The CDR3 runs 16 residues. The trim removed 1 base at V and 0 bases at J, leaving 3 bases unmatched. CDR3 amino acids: CASSLLGGSSYNEQFF. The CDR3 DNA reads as TGTGCCAGCAGTTTATTAGGCGGGAGCTCCTACAATGAGCAGTTCTTC. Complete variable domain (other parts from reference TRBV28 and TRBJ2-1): DVKVTQSSRYLVKRTGEKVFLECVQDMDHENMFWYRQDPGLGLRLIYFSYDVKMKEKGDIPEGYSVSREKKERFSLILESASTNQTSMYLCASSLLGGSSYNEQFFGPGTRLTVL.

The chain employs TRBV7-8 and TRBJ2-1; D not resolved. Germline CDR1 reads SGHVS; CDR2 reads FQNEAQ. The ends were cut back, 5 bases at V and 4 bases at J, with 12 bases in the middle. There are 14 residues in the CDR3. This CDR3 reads CASSPGTDYNEQFF. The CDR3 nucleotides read TGTGCCAGCAGCCCTGGCACAGATTACAATGAGCAGTTCTTC.

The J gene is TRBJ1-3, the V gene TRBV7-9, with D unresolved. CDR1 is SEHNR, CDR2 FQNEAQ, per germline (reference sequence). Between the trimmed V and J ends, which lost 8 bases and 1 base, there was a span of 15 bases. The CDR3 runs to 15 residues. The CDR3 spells CASGSIYGSGNTIYF. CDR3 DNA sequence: TGTGCCAGCGGATCCATATACGGGTCTGGAAACACCATATATTTT.

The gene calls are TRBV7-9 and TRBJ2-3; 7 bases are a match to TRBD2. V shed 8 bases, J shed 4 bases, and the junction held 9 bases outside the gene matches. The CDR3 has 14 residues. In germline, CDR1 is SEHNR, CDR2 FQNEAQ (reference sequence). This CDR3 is CASHGGRSADTQYF. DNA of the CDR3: TGTGCCAGCCACGGGGGGAGGAGCGCAGATACGCAGTATTTT.

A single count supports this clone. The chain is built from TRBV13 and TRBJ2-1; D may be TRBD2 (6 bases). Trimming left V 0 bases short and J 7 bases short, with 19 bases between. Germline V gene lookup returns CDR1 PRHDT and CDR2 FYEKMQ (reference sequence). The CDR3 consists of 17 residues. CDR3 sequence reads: CASSLGPKSGGTNEQFF. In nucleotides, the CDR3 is TGTGCCAGCAGCTTAGGCCCCAAATCAGGCGGGACGAATGAGCAGTTCTTC.

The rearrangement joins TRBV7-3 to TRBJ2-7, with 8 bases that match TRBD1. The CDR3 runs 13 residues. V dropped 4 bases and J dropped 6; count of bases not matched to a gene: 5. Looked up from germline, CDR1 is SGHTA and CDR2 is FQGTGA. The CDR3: CASSSGQGGEQYF. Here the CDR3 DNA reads TGTGCCAGCAGCTCCGGACAGGGAGGCGAGCAGTACTTC. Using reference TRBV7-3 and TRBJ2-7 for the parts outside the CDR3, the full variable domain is GAGVSQTPSNKVTEKGKYVELRCDPISGHTALYWYRQSLGQGPEFLIYFQGTGAADDSGLPNDRFFAVRPEGSVSTLKIQRTERGDSAVYLCASSSGQGGEQYFGPGTRLTVT.

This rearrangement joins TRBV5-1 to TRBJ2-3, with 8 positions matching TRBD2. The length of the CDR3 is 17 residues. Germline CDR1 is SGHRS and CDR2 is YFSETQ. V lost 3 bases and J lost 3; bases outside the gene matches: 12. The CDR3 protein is CASSSVRREGGTDTQYF. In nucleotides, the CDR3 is TGCGCCAGCAGCTCAGTCCGACGGGAGGGCGGGACAGATACGCAGTATTTT.

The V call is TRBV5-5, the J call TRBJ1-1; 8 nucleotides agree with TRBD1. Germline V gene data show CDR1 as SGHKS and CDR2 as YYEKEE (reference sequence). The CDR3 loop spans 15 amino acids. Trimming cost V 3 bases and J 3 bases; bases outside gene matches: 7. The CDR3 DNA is TGTGCCAGCAGCTGGGGGGACAGGCTGGACACTGAAGCTTTCTTT. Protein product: CASSWGDRLDTEAFF.

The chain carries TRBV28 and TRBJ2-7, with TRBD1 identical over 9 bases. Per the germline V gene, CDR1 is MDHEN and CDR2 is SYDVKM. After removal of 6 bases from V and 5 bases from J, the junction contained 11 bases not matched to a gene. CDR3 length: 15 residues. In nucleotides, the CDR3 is TGTGCCAGCAGCCCATTCGGACAGGGGTACGACGAGCAGTACTTC. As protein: CASSPFGQGYDEQYF.

The CDR3 here is CASSPQVAGEQYF. The DNA for the CDR3 is TGTGCCAGCAGCCCACAGGTGGCTGGGGAGCAGTACTTC. The chain links TRBV7-9 to TRBJ2-7; D is perhaps TRBD1 (5 bases). Germline V gene data show CDR1 as SEHNR and CDR2 as FQNEAQ (reference sequence). V lost 5 bases and J lost 7, with 15 bases in between. CDR3 length: 13 residues.

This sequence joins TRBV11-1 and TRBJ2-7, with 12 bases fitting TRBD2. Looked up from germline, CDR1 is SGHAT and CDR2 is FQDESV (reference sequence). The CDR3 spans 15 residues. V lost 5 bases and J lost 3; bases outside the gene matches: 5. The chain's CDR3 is CASSDRTSGNYEQYF. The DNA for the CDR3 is TGTGCCAGCAGCGACAGGACTAGCGGGAACTACGAGCAGTACTTC.

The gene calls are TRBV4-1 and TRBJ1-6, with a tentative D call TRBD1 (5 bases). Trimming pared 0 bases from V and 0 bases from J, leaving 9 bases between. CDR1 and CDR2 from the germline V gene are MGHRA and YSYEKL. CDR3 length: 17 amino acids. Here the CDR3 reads CASSQDSGSSYNSPLHF. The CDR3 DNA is TGCGCCAGCAGCCAAGATTCAGGGAGCTCCTATAATTCACCCCTCCACTTT.

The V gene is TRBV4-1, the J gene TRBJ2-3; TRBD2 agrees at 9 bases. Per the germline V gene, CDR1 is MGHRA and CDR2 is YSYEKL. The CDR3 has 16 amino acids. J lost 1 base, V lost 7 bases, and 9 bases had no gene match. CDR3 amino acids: CASKTQWTSGTDTQYF. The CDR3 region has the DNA TGCGCCAGCAAAACTCAGTGGACTAGCGGCACAGATACGCAGTATTTT.

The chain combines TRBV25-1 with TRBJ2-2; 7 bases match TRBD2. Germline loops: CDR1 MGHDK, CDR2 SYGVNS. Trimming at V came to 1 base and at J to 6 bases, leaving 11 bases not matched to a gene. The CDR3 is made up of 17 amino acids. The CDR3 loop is CASSEFYGGGPAGELFF. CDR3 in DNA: TGTGCCAGCAGTGAATTTTATGGGGGAGGGCCGGCCGGGGAGCTGTTTTTT. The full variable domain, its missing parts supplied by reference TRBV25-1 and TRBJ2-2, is EADIYQTPRYLVIGTGKKITLECSQTMGHDKMYWYQQDPGMELHLIHYSYGVNSTEKGDLSSESTVSRIRTEHFPLTLESARPSHTSQYLCASSEFYGGGPAGELFFGEGSRLTVL.

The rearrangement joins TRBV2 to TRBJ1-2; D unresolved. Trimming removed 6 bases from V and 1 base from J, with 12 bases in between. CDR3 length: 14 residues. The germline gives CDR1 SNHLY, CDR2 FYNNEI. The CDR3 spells CASRSRLNNYGYTF. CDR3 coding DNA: TGTGCCAGCAGATCACGTCTCAATAACTATGGCTACACCTTC.

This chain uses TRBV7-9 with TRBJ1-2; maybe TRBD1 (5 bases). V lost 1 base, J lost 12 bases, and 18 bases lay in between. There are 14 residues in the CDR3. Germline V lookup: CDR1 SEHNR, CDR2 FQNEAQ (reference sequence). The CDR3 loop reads CASSLGQGPYGHTF. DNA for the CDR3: TGTGCCAGCAGCTTAGGGCAGGGCCCCTACGGCCACACCTTC.

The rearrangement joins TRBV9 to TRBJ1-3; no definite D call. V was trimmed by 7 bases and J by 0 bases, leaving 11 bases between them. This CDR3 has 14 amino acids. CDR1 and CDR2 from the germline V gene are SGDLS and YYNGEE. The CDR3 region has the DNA TGTGCCAGCCGCCCGACCGACTCTGGAAACACCATATATTTT. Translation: CASRPTDSGNTIYF.

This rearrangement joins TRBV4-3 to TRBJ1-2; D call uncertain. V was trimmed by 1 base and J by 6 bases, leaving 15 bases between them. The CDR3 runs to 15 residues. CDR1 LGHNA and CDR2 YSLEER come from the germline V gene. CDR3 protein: CASSQGSRLGHGYTF. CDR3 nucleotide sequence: TGCGCCAGCAGCCAAGGCAGTCGGCTAGGTCATGGCTACACCTTC.

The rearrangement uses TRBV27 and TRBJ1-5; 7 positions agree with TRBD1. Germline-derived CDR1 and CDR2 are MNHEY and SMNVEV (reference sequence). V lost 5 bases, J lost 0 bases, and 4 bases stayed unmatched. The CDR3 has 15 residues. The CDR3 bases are TGTGCCAGCAGTCTGGGGACAGCTAGCAATCAGCCCCAGCATTTT. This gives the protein CASSLGTASNQPQHF.

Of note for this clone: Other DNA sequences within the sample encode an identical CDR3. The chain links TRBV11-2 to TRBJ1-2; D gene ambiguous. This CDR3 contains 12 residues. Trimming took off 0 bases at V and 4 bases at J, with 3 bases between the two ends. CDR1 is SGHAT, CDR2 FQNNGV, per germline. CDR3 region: CASSLEGYGYTF. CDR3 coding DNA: TGTGCCAGCAGCTTAGAAGGCTATGGCTACACCTTC.

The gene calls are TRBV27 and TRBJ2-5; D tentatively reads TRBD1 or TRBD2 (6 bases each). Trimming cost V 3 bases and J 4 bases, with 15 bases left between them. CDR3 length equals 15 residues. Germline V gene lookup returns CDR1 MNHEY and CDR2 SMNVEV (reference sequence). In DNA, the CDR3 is TGTGCCAGCAGTTTCAACCGGGGGCCGGGAGAGACCCAGTACTTC. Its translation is CASSFNRGPGETQYF.

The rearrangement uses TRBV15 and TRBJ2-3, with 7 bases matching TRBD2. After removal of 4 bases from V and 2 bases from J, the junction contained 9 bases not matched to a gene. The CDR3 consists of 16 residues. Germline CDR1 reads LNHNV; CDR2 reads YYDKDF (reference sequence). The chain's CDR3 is CATSTWGGRVTDTQYF. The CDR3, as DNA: TGTGCCACCAGCACCTGGGGAGGGCGGGTCACAGATACGCAGTATTTT. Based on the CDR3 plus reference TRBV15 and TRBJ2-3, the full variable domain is DAMVIQNPRYQVTQFGKPVTLSCSQTLNHNVMYWYQQKSSQAPKLLFHYYDKDFNNEADTPDNFQSRRPNTSFCFLDIRSPGLGDTAMYLCATSTWGGRVTDTQYFGPGTRLTVL.

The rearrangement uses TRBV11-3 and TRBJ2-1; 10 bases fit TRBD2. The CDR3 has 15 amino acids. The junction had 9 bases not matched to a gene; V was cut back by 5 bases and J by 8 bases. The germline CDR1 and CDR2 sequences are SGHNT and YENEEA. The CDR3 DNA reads TGTGCCAGCAGCGCCACTAGCGGGATGATGCATGAGCAGTTCTTC. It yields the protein CASSATSGMMHEQFF.